This is a list of T cell receptor beta chains from one sample in a study of Graves' ophthalmopathy and Graves' hyperthyroidism. Each CDR3 protein gets one entry after TCRdb re-called the multiplex PCR reads with MiXCR. Of over 650,000 distinct CDR3 sequences listed, roughly 39% were seen once; the top ten hold over 2.5%. The sequencing sample was made of peripheral blood. All receptors come from an adult man with Graves' ophthalmopathy. Each CDR3 is given with its conserved first and last residue. The order of the fields is J gene, clone size, D gene, V gene, CDR3 DNA, CDR3 protein. A D gene is named only where the DNA matches it firmly. Not all rows give a size; the values are once, few, many and, for expanded clones, a class.

J: TRBJ1-5; size: many; D: NA; V: TRBV2; DNA: TGTGCCAGCAGTGGACAGGCAAGCTATAGCAATCAGCCCCAGCATTTT; CDR3: CASSGQASYSNQPQHF
J: TRBJ1-1; size: many; D: NA; V: TRBV7-2; DNA: TGTGCCAGCAGCTCTGGACGGTGGAACACTGAAGCTTTCTTT; CDR3: CASSSGRWNTEAFF
J: TRBJ1-1; size: many; D: NA; V: TRBV10-3; DNA: TGTGCCATCAGTGAGTCCGGACGGGCTACTGAAGCTTTCTTT; CDR3: CAISESGRATEAFF
J: TRBJ1-1; size: many; D: NA; V: TRBV10-3; DNA: TGTGCCATTCGTTCCCTCACTACTAGTTCTGAAGCTTTCTTT; CDR3: CAIRSLTTSSEAFF
J: TRBJ2-2; size: NA; D: NA; V: TRBV10-3; DNA: TGTGCCATCAGTGACTGGGGCAGACAACATAGCGGGGAGCTGTTTTTT; CDR3: CAISDWGRQHSGELFF
J: TRBJ1-2; size: many; D: NA; V: TRBV24-1; DNA: TGTGCCACCAGTCCGGGACCTAACTATGGCTACACCTTC; CDR3: CATSPGPNYGYTF
J: TRBJ1-3; size: few; D: TRBD1; V: TRBV5-1; DNA: TGCGCCAGCAGCCAAGATATCAGGGGGCGGTTTGGAAACACCATATATTTT; CDR3: CASSQDIRGRFGNTIYF
J: TRBJ1-1; size: many; D: NA; V: TRBV12-3/TRBV12-4; DNA: TGTGCCAGCAGTTTTAAAGGATTGAACACTGAAGCTTTCTTT; CDR3: CASSFKGLNTEAFF
J: TRBJ2-7; size: NA; D: NA; V: TRBV3-1; DNA: TGTGCCAGCAGGGGAGTCCACGAGCAGTACTTC; CDR3: CASRGVHEQYF
J: TRBJ2-5; size: many; D: NA; V: TRBV20-1; DNA: TGCAGTGCTAGGAACATGCCGGGTGAGACCCAGTACTTC; CDR3: CSARNMPGETQYF
J: TRBJ2-2; size: once; D: NA; V: TRBV19; DNA: TGTGCCAGTACCCGGTGGGTTGGACCAGGGCCCGGGGAGCTGTTTTTT; CDR3: CASTRWVGPGPGELFF
J: TRBJ2-7; size: NA; D: TRBD2; V: TRBV5-1; DNA: TGCGCCAGCAGCGGGGGACTAGGAGGGATGGAGAACTACGAGCAGTACTTC; CDR3: CASSGGLGGMENYEQYF
J: TRBJ1-2; size: many; D: TRBD1; V: TRBV7-9; DNA: TGTGCCAGCAGCTTTATAGGACAGGGTGACCGCTATGGCTACACCTTC; CDR3: CASSFIGQGDRYGYTF
J: TRBJ2-7; size: NA; D: NA; V: TRBV12-3/TRBV12-4; DNA: TGTGCCAGCAGTTTAAAGGGCCAGGGCTGGGAGCAGTACTTC; CDR3: CASSLKGQGWEQYF
J: TRBJ1-5; size: many; D: TRBD1; V: TRBV2; DNA: TGTGCCAGCAGTGAAATATGGGCAGGGGGATTGGAGCCCCAGCATTTT; CDR3: CASSEIWAGGLEPQHF
J: TRBJ2-7; size: many; D: TRBD2; V: TRBV20-1; DNA: TGCAGTGCTACCAGCGGGGTCTACGAGCAGTACTTC; CDR3: CSATSGVYEQYF
J: TRBJ2-1; size: NA; D: NA; V: TRBV25-1; DNA: TGCGCCAGCGGGCGGGCATTCAATGAGCAGTTCTTC; CDR3: CASGRAFNEQFF
J: TRBJ2-7; size: NA; D: NA; V: TRBV6-1; DNA: TGTGCCAGCAGGACGGGGGCAGGGTCCGAGAGGGAGCAGTACTTC; CDR3: CASRTGAGSEREQYF
J: TRBJ1-2; size: few; D: TRBD1; V: TRBV2; DNA: TGTGCCAGCAGTGCAACAGGGGTGAACTATGGCTACACCTTC; CDR3: CASSATGVNYGYTF
J: TRBJ1-5; size: few; D: NA; V: TRBV2; DNA: TGTGCCAGCTCACCATCCAGGGTGGGCAATCAGCCCCAGCATTTT; CDR3: CASSPSRVGNQPQHF
J: TRBJ1-1; size: many; D: NA; V: TRBV7-7; DNA: TGTGCTAGCATTGAGGCATTAATGAACACTGAAGCTTTCTTT; CDR3: CASIEALMNTEAFF
J: TRBJ2-6; size: many; D: NA; V: TRBV3-1; DNA: TGTGCCAGCAGCCGTAGCGGCTCTGGGGCCAACGTCCTGACTTTC; CDR3: CASSRSGSGANVLTF
J: TRBJ1-5; size: many; D: NA; V: TRBV4-1; DNA: TGCGCCAGCAGCCAAGATTTTGGTCAGCCCCAGCATTTT; CDR3: CASSQDFGQPQHF
J: TRBJ2-7; size: many; D: TRBD1; V: TRBV7-7; DNA: TGTGCCAGCAGCTCATGGGACAGACCCTACGAGCAGTACTTC; CDR3: CASSSWDRPYEQYF
J: TRBJ1-6; size: NA; D: NA; V: TRBV7-2; DNA: TGTGCCAGCAGCTTAGCGGGGAAAAGCTCCTATAATTCACCCCTCCACTTT; CDR3: CASSLAGKSSYNSPLHF
J: TRBJ1-1; size: many; D: NA; V: TRBV5-1; DNA: TGCGCCAGCAGCTTGGCACGGGGCTCTAACACTGAAGCTTTCTTT; CDR3: CASSLARGSNTEAFF
J: TRBJ1-5; size: NA; D: TRBD1; V: TRBV19; DNA: TGTGCCAGTAGTCAAAGGACAGGGGGCGGCCAGCCCCAGCATTTT; CDR3: CASSQRTGGGQPQHF
J: TRBJ1-5; size: NA; D: NA; V: TRBV19; DNA: TGTGCCAGTAGTGCGGTTCGGGGTCAGCCCCAGCATTTT; CDR3: CASSAVRGQPQHF
J: TRBJ1-1; size: many; D: NA; V: TRBV7-9; DNA: TGTGCCAGCAGCTTAGATCTGTTCCGCGGGTGGAACACTGAAGCTTTCTTT; CDR3: CASSLDLFRGWNTEAFF
J: TRBJ2-7; size: many; D: NA; V: TRBV7-8; DNA: TGTGCCAGCAGCTTAGCGGACAGCTCCTACGAGCAGTACTTC; CDR3: CASSLADSSYEQYF
J: TRBJ1-5; size: many; D: NA; V: TRBV29-1; DNA: TGCAGCCCGCGCCAGGGGAGCAATCAGCCCCAGCATTTT; CDR3: CSPRQGSNQPQHF
J: TRBJ1-4; size: NA; D: NA; V: TRBV10-3; DNA: TGTGCCCTGGGAAGGAATGAAAAACTGTTTTTT; CDR3: CALGRNEKLFF
J: TRBJ1-1; size: NA; D: TRBD1; V: TRBV11-1; DNA: TGTGCCAGCAGCTCGGGACAGGTGCCCACTGAAGCTTTCTTT; CDR3: CASSSGQVPTEAFF
J: TRBJ1-4; size: many; D: NA; V: TRBV7-9; DNA: TGTGCCAGCAGCTTTTGGGGGGAACAGAGTAATGAAAAACTGTTTTTT; CDR3: CASSFWGEQSNEKLFF
J: TRBJ1-6; size: few; D: NA; V: TRBV19; DNA: TGTGCCAGTAGTATAGGGATGAGTAAGGGCAAGAATTCACCCCTCCACTTT; CDR3: CASSIGMSKGKNSPLHF
J: TRBJ1-1; size: NA; D: TRBD1; V: TRBV29-1; DNA: TGCAGCTTCAGGGGGCAAGGGAACACTGAAGCTTTCTTT; CDR3: CSFRGQGNTEAFF
J: TRBJ2-7; size: many; D: NA; V: TRBV29-1; DNA: TGCAGCGTTGCCCCGTTTTCGGCGGACACCTACGAGCAGTACTTC; CDR3: CSVAPFSADTYEQYF
J: TRBJ2-7; size: many; D: TRBD1; V: TRBV2; DNA: TGTGCCAGCGGTCGGGACAGGGATTACGAGCAGTACTTC; CDR3: CASGRDRDYEQYF
J: TRBJ2-5; size: NA; D: NA; V: TRBV7-8; DNA: TGTGCCAGCAGCTTCCGACATCACCAAGAGACCCAGTACTTC; CDR3: CASSFRHHQETQYF
J: TRBJ2-5; size: NA; D: TRBD2; V: TRBV12-3/TRBV12-4; DNA: TGTGCCAGCAGATCCGGTGCTGCGGGGGGGCAGGAGACCCAGTACTTC; CDR3: CASRSGAAGGQETQYF
J: TRBJ2-5; size: many; D: NA; V: TRBV5-1; DNA: TGCGCCAGCAGCTTGGGAAGCGACTGGAGCCAAGAGACCCAGTACTTC; CDR3: CASSLGSDWSQETQYF
J: TRBJ1-4; size: many; D: NA; V: TRBV12-3/TRBV12-4; DNA: TGTGCCAGCAGTGGGGACACCGCAACTAATGAAAAACTGTTTTTT; CDR3: CASSGDTATNEKLFF
J: TRBJ1-4; size: many; D: NA; V: TRBV5-1; DNA: TGCGCCAGCAGCTCCGGGCCCCCGCGAGAAAAACTGTTTTTT; CDR3: CASSSGPPREKLFF